This T cell receptor (beta chain) is from a study of CD8+CD57+ T cells in acquired aplastic anemia. Researchers used genomic DNA as the template to profile TCR beta VDJ and CDR3. TCRdb processed the reads anew with MiXCR; each CDR3 protein has one entry. This sample has 75,000 to 90,000 distinct CDR3 sequences, with over 35% found just once. This clonotype appeared many times. Germline V gene lookup returns CDR1 DFQATT and CDR2 SNEGSKA (reference sequence). V shed 6 bases, J shed 4 bases, and the junction held 8 bases outside the gene matches. This CDR3 is 14 amino acids long. The sample comprised sorted CD4+, CD8+, or CD8+CD57+ T cells (not recorded which) from PBMCs. The chain has TRBV20-1 and TRBJ2-1, with 8 bases matching TRBD2. The TCR sequence derives from a human donor in good health, serving as a control. For the CDR3, the DNA is TGCAGTGCCATTCGGGGGGGCCGGTACAATGAGCAGTTCTTC. Encoded protein: CSAIRGGRYNEQFF.